The present entry profiles one T cell receptor (beta chain) with its context. The antigen is unknown. A read error may produce the germline difference seen at one junction end. Those patients picked for sequencing had displayed CD8+CD57+ cell expansion on flow cytometry. Every patient had severe acquired aplastic anemia. The data stem from a study of CD8+CD57+ T cells in acquired aplastic anemia. As for the study in general: Sorted CD4+ and CD8+ cells yielded about 3 ug of DNA on average. Study-wide points: Shared by patients and controls, around 27 CD8+ CDR3s were abundant in patients.

For CDR3 and TCR beta VDJ profiling, genomic DNA was the template used. MiXCR, applied by TCRdb to the reads, yields one record per CDR3 protein. The table lists roughly 250,000 distinct CDR3 sequences, more than 40% of them singletons. Germline CDR1 SGHTA, CDR2 FQGNSA. CDR3 length equals 14 residues. The TCR was taken from a human donor with aplastic anemia. The V and J genes are TRBV7-2 and TRBJ2-7; unclear D gene. Specimen: sorted CD4+, CD8+, or CD8+CD57+ T cells (not recorded which) from PBMCs. The CDR3 loop reads CASSDTGVGTEQHF. The CDR3, as DNA: TGCGCCAGCAGCGACACTGGCGTGGGTACCGAGCAGCACTTC.